The text below deals with one TCR beta chain. Germline CDR1 reads DFQATT; CDR2 reads SNEGSKA (reference sequence). The CDR3 is 10 amino acids. Trimming pared 3 bases from V and 8 bases from J, leaving 5 bases between. The data originate from a study of blood T cell repertoires in COVID-19. Overall study context: The United States, Italy and Spain were the sources of the acute and convalescent COVID-19 samples. Nucleic acid was either cDNA or gDNA, and it came from T cells, B-cell-depleted T cells, or PBMCs.

In the authors' workflow: Using reference gene primer amplification, nucleated cell counts were estimated. The data were produced by immunoSEQ multiplex PCR, yet TCRdb's version contains in-frame clones alone and is incomplete. V and J calls and clone size are given by that table; D and trimming were obtained from the DNA. The table shows 30,000 to 40,000 clones, with more than 85% occurring only once. The sequence was obtained from a man between 70 and 80 years old with acute or convalescent COVID-19. This chain links TRBV20-1 with TRBJ1-5, with unresolved D. The sample consisted of peripheral blood. The CDR3 sequence: CSASGEPQHF. In nucleotides, the CDR3 is TGCAGTGCTAGCGGGGAGCCCCAGCATTTT.